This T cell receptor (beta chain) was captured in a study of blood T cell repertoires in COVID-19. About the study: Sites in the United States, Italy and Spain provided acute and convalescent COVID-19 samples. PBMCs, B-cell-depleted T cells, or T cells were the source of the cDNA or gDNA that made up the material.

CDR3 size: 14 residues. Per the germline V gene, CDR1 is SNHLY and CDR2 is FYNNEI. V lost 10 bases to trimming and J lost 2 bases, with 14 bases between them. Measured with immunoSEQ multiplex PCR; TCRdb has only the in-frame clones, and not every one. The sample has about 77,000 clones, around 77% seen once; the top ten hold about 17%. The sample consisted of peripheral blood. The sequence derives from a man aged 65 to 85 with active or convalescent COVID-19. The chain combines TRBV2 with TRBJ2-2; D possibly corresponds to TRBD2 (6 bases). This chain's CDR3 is CATVGGVNTGELFF. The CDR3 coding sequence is TGTGCCACGGTTGGAGGGGTTAACACCGGGGAGCTGTTTTTT.